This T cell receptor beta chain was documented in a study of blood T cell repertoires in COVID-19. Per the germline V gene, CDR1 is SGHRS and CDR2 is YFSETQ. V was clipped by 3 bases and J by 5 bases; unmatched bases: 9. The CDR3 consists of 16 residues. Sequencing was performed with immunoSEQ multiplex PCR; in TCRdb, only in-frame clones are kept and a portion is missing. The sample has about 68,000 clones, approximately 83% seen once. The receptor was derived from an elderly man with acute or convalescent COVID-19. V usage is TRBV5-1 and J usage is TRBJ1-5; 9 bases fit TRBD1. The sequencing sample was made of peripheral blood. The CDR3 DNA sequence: TGCGCCAGCAGCTACTCCGGGACAGGGCTTGATCAGCCCCAGCATTTT. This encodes CASSYSGTGLDQPQHF.